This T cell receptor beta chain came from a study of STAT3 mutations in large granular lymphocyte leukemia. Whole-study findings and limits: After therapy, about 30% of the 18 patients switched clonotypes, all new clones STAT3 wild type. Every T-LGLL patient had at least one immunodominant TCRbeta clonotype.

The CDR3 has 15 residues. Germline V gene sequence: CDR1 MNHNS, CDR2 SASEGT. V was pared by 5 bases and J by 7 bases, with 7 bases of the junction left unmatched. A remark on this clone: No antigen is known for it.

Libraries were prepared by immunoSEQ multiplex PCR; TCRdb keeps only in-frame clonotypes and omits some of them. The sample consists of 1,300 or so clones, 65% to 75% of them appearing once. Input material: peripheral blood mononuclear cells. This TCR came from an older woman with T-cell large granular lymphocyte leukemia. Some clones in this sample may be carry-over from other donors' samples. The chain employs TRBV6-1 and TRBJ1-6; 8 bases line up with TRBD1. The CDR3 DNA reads TGTGCCAGCAGTCAGAGACAGGGGAGGAATTCACCCCTCCACTTT. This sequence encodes CASSQRQGRNSPLHF.